These 13 T cell receptor beta chains originate from one sample sequenced in a study of T cells expressing NK-cell markers. After re-calling the 5' RACE reads, TCRdb lists one entry per CDR3 protein, DNA absent. The sample table sets out 150,000 to 200,000 distinct CDR3 sequences. Sequencing input: blood T cells: a sorted CD56 or NKG2C T cell subset, CD4+ or CD8+ T cells, or bulk PBMC T cells (not recorded which). The receptors were sampled from a man aged 18-70 years in good health.

The V call is TRBV4-2, the J call TRBJ1-1; TCRdb names TRBD1, which stays unverified in the absence of DNA. The CDR3 has 15 amino acids. In germline, CDR1 is LGHNA, CDR2 YNFKEQ. CDR3 in amino acids: CASSQDLDRGIGAFF.

The V gene is TRBV2, the J gene TRBJ2-2; TCRdb returns TRBD2, unconfirmable since there is no DNA. Germline CDR1 SNHLY, CDR2 FYNNEI. The CDR3 has 18 residues. This CDR3 is CASSESPAGTQHTGELFF.

V gene TRBV9 combines with J gene TRBJ1-2; TCRdb designates TRBD1, a call that cannot be tested without DNA. The CDR3 spans 16 residues. The V gene's germline CDR1 is SGDLS and CDR2 YYNGEE. The CDR3 protein is CASSVEAGDPSYGYTF.

CDR3 protein: CASSQPDRGVYGYTF. The J gene is TRBJ1-2, the V gene TRBV6-2 or TRBV6-3; as DNA is missing, the TRBD1 call by TCRdb cannot be tested. The CDR3 extends over 15 amino acids. The V gene's germline CDR1 is MNHEY and CDR2 SVGEGT.

V usage is TRBV5-1 and J usage is TRBJ2-5. This CDR3 region has 11 residues. The V gene's germline CDR1 is SGHRS and CDR2 YFSETQ. CDR3 amino acids: CASSLRETQYF.

V usage is TRBV14 and J usage is TRBJ2-5. The germline gives CDR1 SGHDN, CDR2 FVKESK. The CDR3 is 12 residues long. The CDR3 sequence: CASSQDRQTQYF.

The chain couples TRBV11-2 to TRBJ1-6; TCRdb lists TRBD1, though no DNA is available to test this call. From germline, CDR1 is SGHAT and CDR2 FQNNGV. The CDR3 loop spans 15 amino acids. The CDR3 here is CASSSGQGANSPLHF.

The chain combines TRBV29-1 with TRBJ2-1; TCRdb designates TRBD2, a call that cannot be tested without DNA. Looked up from germline, CDR1 is SQVTM and CDR2 is ANQGSEA. The CDR3 extends over 16 amino acids. CDR3: CSVEGDPGLANNEQFF.

The V gene is TRBV28, the J gene TRBJ2-3. The CDR3 length is 14 residues. Germline-derived CDR1 and CDR2 are MDHEN and SYDVKM. CDR3 sequence reads: CASSRWTSTDTQYF. The variable domain in full, with the rest retrieved from reference TRBV28 and TRBJ2-3, is DVKVTQSSRYLVKRTGEKVFLECVQDMDHENMFWYRQDPGLGLRLIYFSYDVKMKEKGDIPEGYSVSREKKERFSLILESASTNQTSMYLCASSRWTSTDTQYFGPGTRLTVL.

This CDR3 is CASSLLAGGTGELFF. J is TRBJ2-2 and V is TRBV7-2; TCRdb calls TRBD2, which cannot be checked without DNA. The CDR3 sequence is 15 residues long. Per the germline V gene, CDR1 is SGHTA and CDR2 is FQGNSA.

This chain joins TRBV11-2 and TRBJ2-3; lacking DNA, the TRBD2 call made by TCRdb goes unchecked. The CDR3 is 17 residues long. Germline V gives CDR1 SGHAT, CDR2 FQNNGV. CDR3 amino acids: CASSLGTSGGFSDTQYF.

The rearrangement joins TRBV7-6 to TRBJ2-2. Germline-derived CDR1 and CDR2 are SGHVS and FNYEAQ. The CDR3 sequence is 14 residues long. The CDR3 reads CASSLDIEAGELFF.

The chain carries TRBV4-2 and TRBJ1-3; TCRdb returns TRBD1, unconfirmable since there is no DNA. This CDR3 comprises 15 residues. CDR1 and CDR2 from the germline V gene are LGHNA and YNFKEQ. This chain's CDR3 is CASSQEGTGVNTIYF.